This T cell receptor beta chain was sequenced for a study of shared clonotypes between healthy human individuals. Study at large: Donors consisted of two women and three men between 18 and 49. The study, taken as a whole, reports: Memory subsets generally showed smaller estimated richness than naive subsets did.

Regarding this clone: Its specificity is unknown. Other DNA variants within this sample encode the same CDR3.

The authors divided CD4+ cells into CD45RA+ naive and CD45RA-negative memory subsets. Germline V gene data show CDR1 as ENHRY and CDR2 as SYGVKD. J lost 3 bases, V lost 6 bases, and 1 base had no gene match. This CDR3 has 12 residues. Data came from immunoSEQ multiplex PCR; TCRdb stores just in-frame clones and leaves some out. This table holds about 1 million clones, 75% found once. The chain combines TRBV10-3 with TRBJ2-7; 8 bases match TRBD1. This TCR derives from a man between 18 and 35 years old in good health. Input material: memory CD4+ T cells sorted from blood. Subset described: CD45RA-negative fraction. CDR3 residues: CAIRGTGYEQYF. The CDR3 DNA reads TGTGCCATCAGAGGGACAGGCTACGAGCAGTACTTC.